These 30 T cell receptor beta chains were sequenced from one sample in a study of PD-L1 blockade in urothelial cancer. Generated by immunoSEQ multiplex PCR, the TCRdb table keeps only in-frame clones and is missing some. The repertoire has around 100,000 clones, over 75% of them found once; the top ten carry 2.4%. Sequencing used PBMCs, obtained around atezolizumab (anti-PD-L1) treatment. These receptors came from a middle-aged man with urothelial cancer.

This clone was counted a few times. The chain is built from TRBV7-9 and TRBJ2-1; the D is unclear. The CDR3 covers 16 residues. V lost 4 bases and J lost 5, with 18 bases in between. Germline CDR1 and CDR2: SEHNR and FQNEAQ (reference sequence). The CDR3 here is CASSSPWSSSNNEQFF. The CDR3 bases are TGTGCCAGCAGCTCGCCCTGGAGTAGCAGTAACAATGAGCAGTTCTTC.

The CDR3, as DNA: TGTGCCTGGAGTGTCCCTTTCTTAGCTGGGGACAGCGATCCGAACACCGGGGAGCTGTTTTTT. Amino acids: CAWSVPFLAGDSDPNTGELFF. The rearrangement joins TRBV30 to TRBJ2-2; 7 bases line up with TRBD1. With 0 bases clipped from V and 0 bases from J, the junction kept 19 bases outside the gene matches. The length of the CDR3 is 21 residues. Germline assignment: CDR1 GTSNPN and CDR2 SVGIG (reference sequence). The variable domain in full, with the rest retrieved from reference TRBV30 and TRBJ2-2, is SQTIHQWPATLVQPVGSPLSLECTVEGTSNPNLYWYRQAAGRGLQLLFYSVGIGQISSEVPQNLSASRPQDRQFILSSKKLLLSDSGFYLCAWSVPFLAGDSDPNTGELFFGEGSRLTVL.

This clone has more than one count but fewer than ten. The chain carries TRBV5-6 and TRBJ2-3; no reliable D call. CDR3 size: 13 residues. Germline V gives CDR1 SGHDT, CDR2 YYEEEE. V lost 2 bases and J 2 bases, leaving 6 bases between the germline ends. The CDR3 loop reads CASSFYVTDTQYF. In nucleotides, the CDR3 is TGTGCCAGCAGCTTTTATGTCACAGATACGCAGTATTTT.

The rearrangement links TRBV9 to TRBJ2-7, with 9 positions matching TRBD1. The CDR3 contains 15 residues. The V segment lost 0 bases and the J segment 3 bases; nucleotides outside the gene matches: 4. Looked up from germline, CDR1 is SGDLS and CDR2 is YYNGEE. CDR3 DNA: TGTGCCAGCAGCGTAGAGGGACAGGGCAACTACGAGCAGTACTTC. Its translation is CASSVEGQGNYEQYF.

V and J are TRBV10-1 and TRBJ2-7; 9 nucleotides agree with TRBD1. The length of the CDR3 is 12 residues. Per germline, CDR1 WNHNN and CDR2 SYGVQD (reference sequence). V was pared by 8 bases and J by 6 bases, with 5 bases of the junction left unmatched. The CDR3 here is CASSRDRAEQYF. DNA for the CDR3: TGCGCCAGCTCCAGGGACAGGGCCGAGCAGTACTTC.

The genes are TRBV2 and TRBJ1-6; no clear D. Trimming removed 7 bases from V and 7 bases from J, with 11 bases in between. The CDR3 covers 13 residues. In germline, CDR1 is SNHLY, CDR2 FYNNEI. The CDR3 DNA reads TGTGCCAGCATGACGGAGATAAATTCACCCCTCCACTTT. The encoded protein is CASMTEINSPLHF. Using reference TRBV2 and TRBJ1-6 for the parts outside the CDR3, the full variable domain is EPEVTQTPSHQVTQMGQEVILRCVPISNHLYFYWYRQILGQKVEFLVSFYNNEISEKSEIFDDQFSVERPDGSNFTLKIRSTKLEDSAMYFCASMTEINSPLHFGNGTRLTVT.

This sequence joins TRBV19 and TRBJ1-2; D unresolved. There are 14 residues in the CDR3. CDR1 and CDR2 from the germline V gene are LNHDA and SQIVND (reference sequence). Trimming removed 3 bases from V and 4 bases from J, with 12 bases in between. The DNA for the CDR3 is TGTGCCAGTAGTATTCCCGGAGCTTCCTATGGCTACACCTTC. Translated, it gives CASSIPGASYGYTF.

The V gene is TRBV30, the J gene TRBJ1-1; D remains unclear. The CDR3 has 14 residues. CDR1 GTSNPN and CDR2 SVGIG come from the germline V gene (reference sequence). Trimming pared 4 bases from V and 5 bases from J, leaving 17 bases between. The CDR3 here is CAWMGSTAQTEAFF. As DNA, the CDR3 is TGTGCCTGGATGGGGAGTACCGCTCAAACTGAAGCTTTCTTT.

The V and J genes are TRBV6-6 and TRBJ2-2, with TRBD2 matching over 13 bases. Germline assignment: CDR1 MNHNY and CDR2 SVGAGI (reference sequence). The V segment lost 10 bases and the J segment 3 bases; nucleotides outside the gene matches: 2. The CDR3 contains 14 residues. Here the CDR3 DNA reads TGTGCCACTGGGACTAGCGGGGACACCGGGGAGCTGTTTTTT. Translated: CATGTSGDTGELFF.

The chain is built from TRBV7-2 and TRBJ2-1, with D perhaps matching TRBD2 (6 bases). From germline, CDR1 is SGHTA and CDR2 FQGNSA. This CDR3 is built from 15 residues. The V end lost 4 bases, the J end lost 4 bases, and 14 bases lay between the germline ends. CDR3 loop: CASSSLGSRYNEQFF. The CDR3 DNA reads TGTGCCAGCAGCTCCCTCGGGAGTCGTTACAATGAGCAGTTCTTC.

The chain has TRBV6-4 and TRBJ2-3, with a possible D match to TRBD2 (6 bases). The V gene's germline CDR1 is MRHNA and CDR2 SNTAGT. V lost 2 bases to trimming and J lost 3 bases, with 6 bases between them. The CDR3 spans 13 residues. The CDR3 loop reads CASSDGTTDTQYF. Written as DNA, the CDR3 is TGTGCCAGCAGTGACGGGACTACAGATACGCAGTATTTT.

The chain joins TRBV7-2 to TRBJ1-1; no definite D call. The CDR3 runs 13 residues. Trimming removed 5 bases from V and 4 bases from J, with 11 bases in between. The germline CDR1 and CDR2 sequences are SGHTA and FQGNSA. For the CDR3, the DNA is TGTGCCAGCAGCCCGCGCCGTAGCACTGAAGCTTTCTTT. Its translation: CASSPRRSTEAFF.

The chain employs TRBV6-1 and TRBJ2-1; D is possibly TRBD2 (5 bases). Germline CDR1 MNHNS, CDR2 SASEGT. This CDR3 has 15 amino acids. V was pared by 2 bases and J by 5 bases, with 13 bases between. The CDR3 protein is CASSEFIYGDNEQFF. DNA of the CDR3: TGTGCCAGCAGTGAATTCATTTACGGGGACAATGAGCAGTTCTTC.

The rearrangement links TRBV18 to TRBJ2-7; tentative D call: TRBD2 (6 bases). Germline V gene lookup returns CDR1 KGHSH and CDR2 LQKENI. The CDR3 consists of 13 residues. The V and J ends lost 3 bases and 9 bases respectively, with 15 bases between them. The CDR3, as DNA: TGTGCCAGCTCACCCTCATCCGGGAGAATGCAGTACTTC. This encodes CASSPSSGRMQYF.

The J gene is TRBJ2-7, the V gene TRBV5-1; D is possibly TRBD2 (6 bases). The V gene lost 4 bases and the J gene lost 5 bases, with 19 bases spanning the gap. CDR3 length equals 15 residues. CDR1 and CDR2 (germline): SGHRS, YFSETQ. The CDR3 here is CASSPFGPGVDEQYF. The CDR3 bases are TGCGCCAGCAGCCCCTTTGGGCCGGGAGTGGACGAGCAGTACTTC.

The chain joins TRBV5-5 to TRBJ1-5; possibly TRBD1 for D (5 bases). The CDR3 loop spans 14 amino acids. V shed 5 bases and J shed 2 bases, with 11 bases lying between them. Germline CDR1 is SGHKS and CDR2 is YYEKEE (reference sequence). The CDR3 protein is CASSQDSRNQPQHF. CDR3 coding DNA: TGTGCCAGCAGTCAAGACAGCCGCAATCAGCCCCAGCATTTT.

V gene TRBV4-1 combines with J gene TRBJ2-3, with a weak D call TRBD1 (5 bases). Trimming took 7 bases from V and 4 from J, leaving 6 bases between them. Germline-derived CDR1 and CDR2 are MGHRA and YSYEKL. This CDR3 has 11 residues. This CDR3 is CASKGADTQYF. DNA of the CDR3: TGCGCCAGCAAAGGGGCAGATACGCAGTATTTT.

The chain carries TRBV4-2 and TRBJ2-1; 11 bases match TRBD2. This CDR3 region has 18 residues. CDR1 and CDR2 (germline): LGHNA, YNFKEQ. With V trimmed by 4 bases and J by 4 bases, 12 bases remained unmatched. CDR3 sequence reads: CASSRRLAGSVAYNEQFF. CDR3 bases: TGTGCCAGCAGCCGCAGACTAGCGGGATCGGTCGCGTACAATGAGCAGTTCTTC.

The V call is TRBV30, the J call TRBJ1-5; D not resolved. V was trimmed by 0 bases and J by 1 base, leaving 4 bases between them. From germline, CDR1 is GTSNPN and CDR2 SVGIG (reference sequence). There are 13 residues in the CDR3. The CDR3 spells CAWSVRSNQPQHF. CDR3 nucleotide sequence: TGTGCCTGGAGTGTACGGAGCAATCAGCCCCAGCATTTT.

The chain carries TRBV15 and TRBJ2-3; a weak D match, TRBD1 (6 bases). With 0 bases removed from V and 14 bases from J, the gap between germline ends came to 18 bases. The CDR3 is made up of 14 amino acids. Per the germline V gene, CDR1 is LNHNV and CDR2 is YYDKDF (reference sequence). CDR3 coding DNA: TGTGCCACCAGCAGAGATAGGTGGGCAGGGGAGCGGTATTTT. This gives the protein CATSRDRWAGERYF.

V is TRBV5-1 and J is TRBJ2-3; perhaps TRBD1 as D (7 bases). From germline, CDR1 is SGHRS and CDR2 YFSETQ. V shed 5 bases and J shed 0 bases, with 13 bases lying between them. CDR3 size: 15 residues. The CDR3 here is CASRAQGTSTDTQYF. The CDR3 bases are TGCGCCAGCAGGGCACAGGGGACTAGCACAGATACGCAGTATTTT.

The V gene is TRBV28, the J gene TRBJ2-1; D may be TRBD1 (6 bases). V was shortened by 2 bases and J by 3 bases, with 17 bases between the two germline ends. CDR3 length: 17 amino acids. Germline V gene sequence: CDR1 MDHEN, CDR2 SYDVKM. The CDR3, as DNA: TGTGCCAGCAGTTTAGGAAAGGGACACGGGAACTACAATGAGCAGTTCTTC. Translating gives CASSLGKGHGNYNEQFF.

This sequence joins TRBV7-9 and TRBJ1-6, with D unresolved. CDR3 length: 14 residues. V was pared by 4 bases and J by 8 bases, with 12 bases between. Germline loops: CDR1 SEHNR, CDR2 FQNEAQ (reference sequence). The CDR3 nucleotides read TGTGCCAGCAGCTCCAGTGCAGTTCATTCACCCCTCCACTTT. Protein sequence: CASSSSAVHSPLHF.

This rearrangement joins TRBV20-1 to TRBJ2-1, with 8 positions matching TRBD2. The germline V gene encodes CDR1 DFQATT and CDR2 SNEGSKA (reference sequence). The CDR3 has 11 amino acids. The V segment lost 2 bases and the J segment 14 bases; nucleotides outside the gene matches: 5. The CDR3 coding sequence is TGCAGTGCTAGACGAAGCGGGAGTGAGTTCTTC. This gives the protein CSARRSGSEFF.

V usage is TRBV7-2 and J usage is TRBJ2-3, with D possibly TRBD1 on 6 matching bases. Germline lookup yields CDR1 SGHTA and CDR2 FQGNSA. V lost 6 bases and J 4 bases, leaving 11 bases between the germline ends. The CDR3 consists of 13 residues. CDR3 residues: CASSLRGSDTQYF. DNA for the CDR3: TGTGCCAGCAGTCTCAGGGGTTCAGATACGCAGTATTTT.

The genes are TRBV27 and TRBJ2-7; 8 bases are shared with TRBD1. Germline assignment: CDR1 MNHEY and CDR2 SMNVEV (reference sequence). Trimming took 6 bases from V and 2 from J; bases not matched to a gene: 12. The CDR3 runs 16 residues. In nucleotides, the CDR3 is TGTGCCAGCAGGGAAACCCAGGGGGCGCCCCCCTACGAGCAGTACTTC. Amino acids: CASRETQGAPPYEQYF.

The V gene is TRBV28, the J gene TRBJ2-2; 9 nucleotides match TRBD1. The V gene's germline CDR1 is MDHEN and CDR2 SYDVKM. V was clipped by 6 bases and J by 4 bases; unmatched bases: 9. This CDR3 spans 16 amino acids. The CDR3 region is CASSQRDRVSTGELFF. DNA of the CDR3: TGTGCCAGCAGCCAACGGGACAGGGTTAGCACCGGGGAGCTGTTTTTT.

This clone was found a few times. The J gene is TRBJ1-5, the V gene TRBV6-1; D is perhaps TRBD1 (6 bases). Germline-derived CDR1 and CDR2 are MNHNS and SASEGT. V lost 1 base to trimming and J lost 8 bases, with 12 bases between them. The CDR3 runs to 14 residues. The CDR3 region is CASSEGPGEKPQHF. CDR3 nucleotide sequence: TGTGCCAGCAGTGAAGGTCCAGGGGAGAAGCCCCAGCATTTT.

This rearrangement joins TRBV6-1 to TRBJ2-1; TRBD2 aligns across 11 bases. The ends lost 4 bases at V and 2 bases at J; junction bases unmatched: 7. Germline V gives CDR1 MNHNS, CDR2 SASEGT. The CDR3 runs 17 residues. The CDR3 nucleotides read TGTGCCAGCAGTGGAAGACTAGCGGGATACCCCTACAATGAGCAGTTCTTC. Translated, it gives CASSGRLAGYPYNEQFF.

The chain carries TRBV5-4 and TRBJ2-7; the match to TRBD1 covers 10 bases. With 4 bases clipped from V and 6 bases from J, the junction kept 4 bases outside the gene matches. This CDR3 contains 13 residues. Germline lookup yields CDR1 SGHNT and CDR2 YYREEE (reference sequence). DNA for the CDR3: TGTGCCAGCAGCAGGGACAGGGGTTCCGAGCAGTACTTC. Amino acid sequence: CASSRDRGSEQYF.